This TCR beta chain emerged from a study of CD8+ T cells in alopecia areata. Study in general: Administration of oral tofacitinib to treated patients was at 5 to 10 mg twice daily. Overall study findings and caveats: Scalp samples also contribute reads from the resident alphabeta T cells found in normal skin.

As concerns this clone: Its antigen is currently unknown.

The sequencing template was cDNA reverse transcribed from extracted RNA. The data were produced by immunoSEQ multiplex PCR, yet TCRdb's version contains in-frame clones alone and is incomplete. The sample has approximately 180,000 clones, about 70% seen once. PBMCs provided sorted CD4+ and CD8+ T cells. The V gene's germline CDR1 is SGDLS and CDR2 YYNGEE. The CDR3 consists of 16 residues. Trimming took 4 bases from V and 1 from J, leaving 18 bases between them. The sample in question was CD8+ T cells sorted from blood, obtained at week 0. The TCR was taken from a human donor with alopecia areata. The chain is built from TRBV9 and TRBJ2-7; a weak D match, TRBD1 (6 bases). The CDR3 DNA is TGTGCCAGCAGCCCGAGCGCTACACAGGGTTCCTACGAGCAGTACTTC. Its protein is CASSPSATQGSYEQYF. Supplemented by reference TRBV9 and TRBJ2-7, the full variable domain reads DSGVTQTPKHLITATGQRVTLRCSPRSGDLSVYWYQQSLDQGLQFLIQYYNGEERAKGNILERFSAQQFPDLHSELNLSSLELGDSALYFCASSPSATQGSYEQYFGPGTRLTVT.